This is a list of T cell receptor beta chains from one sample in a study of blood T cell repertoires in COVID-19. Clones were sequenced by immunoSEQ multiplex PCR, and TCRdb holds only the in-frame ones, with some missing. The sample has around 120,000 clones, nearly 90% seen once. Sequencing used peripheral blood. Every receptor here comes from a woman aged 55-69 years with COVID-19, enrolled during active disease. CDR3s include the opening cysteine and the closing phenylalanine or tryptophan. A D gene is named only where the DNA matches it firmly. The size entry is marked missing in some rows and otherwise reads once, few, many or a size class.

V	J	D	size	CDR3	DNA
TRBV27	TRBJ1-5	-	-	CASSPRWDSPRPGPQHF	TGTGCCAGCAGTCCTCGCTGGGACTCCCCGCGACCAGGGCCCCAGCATTTT
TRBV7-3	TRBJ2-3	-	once	CASSTTPLDTQYF	TGTGCCAGCAGCACTACCCCTCTAGATACGCAGTATTTT
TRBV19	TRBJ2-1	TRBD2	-	CASSIVAGGLSNEQFF	TGTGCCAGTAGTATAGTAGCGGGGGGCCTTTCCAATGAGCAGTTCTTC
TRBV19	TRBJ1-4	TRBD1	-	CASSHTRGPEKLFF	TGTGCCAGTAGTCATACCAGGGGGCCGGAAAAACTGTTTTTT
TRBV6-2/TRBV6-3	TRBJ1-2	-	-	CASSLAHETYNYGYTF	TGTGCCAGCAGTTTGGCACACGAGACTTATAACTATGGCTACACCTTC
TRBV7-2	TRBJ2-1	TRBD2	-	CASSLSGGAFWEQFF	TGTGCCAGCAGCTTGAGCGGGGGGGCCTTTTGGGAGCAGTTCTTC
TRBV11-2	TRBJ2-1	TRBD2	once	CASRRGSSGLNEQFF	TGTGCCAGCAGGCGGGGGTCTAGCGGCCTCAATGAGCAGTTCTTC
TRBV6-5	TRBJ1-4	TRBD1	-	CASSFGEGAKLFF	TGTGCCAGCAGTTTTGGTGAGGGGGCGAAACTGTTTTTT
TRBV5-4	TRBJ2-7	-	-	CASSSRRGKPYEQYF	TGTGCCAGCAGCTCCCGAAGGGGAAAGCCCTACGAGCAGTACTTC
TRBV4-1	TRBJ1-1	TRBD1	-	CASSQLQGAAEAFF	TGCGCCAGCAGCCAGTTACAGGGGGCCGCTGAAGCTTTCTTT
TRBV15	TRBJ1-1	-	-	CATSARTSTEAFF	TGTGCCACCAGCGCCCGAACGAGCACTGAAGCTTTCTTT
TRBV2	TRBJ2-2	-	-	CASRPDTGELFF	TGTGCCAGCAGGCCGGACACCGGGGAGCTGTTTTTT
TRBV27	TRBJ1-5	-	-	CASSFSHLDQPQHF	TGTGCCAGCAGTTTCTCGCACTTAGATCAGCCCCAGCATTTT
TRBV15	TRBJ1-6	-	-	CATSRDGADSPLHF	TGTGCCACCAGCAGAGATGGAGCCGACTCACCCCTCCACTTT
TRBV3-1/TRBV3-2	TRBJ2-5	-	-	CASSQDAGSETQYF	TGTGCCAGCAGCCAAGACGCAGGGTCAGAGACCCAGTACTTC
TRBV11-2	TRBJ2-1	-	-	CASSLGLGLSSYNEQFF	TGTGCCAGCAGCTTAGGCCTGGGGCTAAGCTCCTACAATGAGCAGTTCTTC
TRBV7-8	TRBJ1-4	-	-	CASSLARDEKLFF	TGTGCCAGCAGCTTAGCCCGGGATGAAAAACTGTTTTTT
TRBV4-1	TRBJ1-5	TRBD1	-	CASSQAFGRDRNQPQHF	TGCGCCAGCAGCCAAGCGTTCGGGCGGGACAGGAATCAGCCCCAGCATTTT
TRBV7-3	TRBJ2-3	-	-	CASSPGGDTQYF	TGTGCCAGCAGCCCCGGGGGAGATACGCAGTATTTT
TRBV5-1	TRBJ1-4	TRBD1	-	CASSWITGGADEKLFF	TGCGCCAGCAGCTGGATCACAGGGGGCGCGGATGAAAAACTGTTTTTT
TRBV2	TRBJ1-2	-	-	CASSEGGRNNYGYTF	TGTGCCAGCAGTGAGGGAGGCAGAAATAACTATGGCTACACCTTC
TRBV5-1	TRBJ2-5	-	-	CASSTAGVQRTQYF	TGCGCCAGCAGTACGGCCGGCGTCCAGCGGACCCAGTACTTC
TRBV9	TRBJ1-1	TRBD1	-	CASSVGLRGQGSEAFF	TGTGCCAGCAGCGTAGGCCTCAGGGGGCAGGGAAGTGAAGCTTTCTTT
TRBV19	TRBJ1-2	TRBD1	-	CASSSGQGAGYTF	TGTGCCAGTAGTTCAGGACAGGGAGCAGGCTACACCTTC
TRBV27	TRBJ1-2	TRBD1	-	CASSRQGDLYGYTF	TGTGCCAGCAGTAGACAGGGGGACCTCTATGGCTACACCTTC
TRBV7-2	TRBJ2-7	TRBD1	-	CASSLERTGREQYF	TGTGCCAGCAGCCTAGAACGGACAGGCCGCGAGCAGTACTTC
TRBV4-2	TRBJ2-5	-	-	CASSRSRSLQETQYF	TGTGCCAGCAGCCGGAGCCGCAGCCTTCAAGAGACCCAGTACTTC
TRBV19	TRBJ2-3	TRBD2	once	CASSISGGAVSTPDTQYF	TGTGCCAGTAGTATTAGCGGGGGGGCGGTTTCCACACCAGATACGCAGTATTTT
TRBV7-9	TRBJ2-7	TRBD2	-	CASSSSGGREQYF	TGTGCCAGCAGCTCTAGCGGGGGGAGGGAGCAGTACTTC
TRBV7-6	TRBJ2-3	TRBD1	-	CASSFGLGQTRTDTQYF	TGTGCCAGCAGCTTCGGACTGGGACAGACACGCACAGATACGCAGTATTTT
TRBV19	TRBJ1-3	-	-	CASSASTGSGNTIYF	TGTGCCAGTAGTGCCTCAACAGGGTCTGGAAACACCATATATTTT
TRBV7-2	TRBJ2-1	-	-	CASSFGVTAVWEQFF	TGTGCCAGCAGCTTCGGGGTAACAGCGGTGTGGGAGCAGTTCTTC
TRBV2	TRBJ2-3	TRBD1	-	CASSEFSAGGSPNTDTQYF	TGTGCCAGCAGTGAGTTTTCGGCAGGGGGATCCCCTAACACAGATACGCAGTATTTT
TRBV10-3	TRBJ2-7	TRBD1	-	CAISPDRGHEQYF	TGTGCCATCAGCCCTGACAGGGGGCACGAGCAGTACTTC
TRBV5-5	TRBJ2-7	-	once	CASSLNPQGLIYSYEQYF	TGTGCCAGCAGCTTGAACCCCCAGGGGCTCATCTACTCCTACGAGCAGTACTTC
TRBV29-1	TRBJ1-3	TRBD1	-	CSARTGRNTIYF	TGCAGCGCCCGGACAGGAAGAAACACCATATATTTT
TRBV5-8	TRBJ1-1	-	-	CASSLREITEAFF	TGTGCCAGCAGCCTTCGGGAGATCACTGAAGCTTTCTTT
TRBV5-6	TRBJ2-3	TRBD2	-	CASRYYRLAGGSTDTQYF	TGTGCCAGCAGGTATTATCGACTAGCGGGGGGGAGCACAGATACGCAGTATTTT
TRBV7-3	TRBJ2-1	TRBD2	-	CASRNSGGSHNEQFF	TGTGCCAGCAGGAATAGCGGGGGGTCCCACAATGAGCAGTTCTTC
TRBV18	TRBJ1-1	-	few	CASSPNYGRGGNTEAFF	TGTGCCAGCTCACCAAATTACGGTAGAGGGGGGAACACTGAAGCTTTCTTT
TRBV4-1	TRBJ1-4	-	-	CASSQGPAGRGNEKLFF	TGCGCCAGCAGCCAAGGACCAGCAGGACGGGGAAATGAAAAACTGTTTTTT
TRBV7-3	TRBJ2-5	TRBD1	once	CASSLSGGPETQYF	TGTGCCAGCAGTCTGTCAGGGGGCCCAGAGACCCAGTACTTC
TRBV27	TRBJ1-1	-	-	CASSLRGQGTEAFF	TGTGCCAGCAGTTTGCGGGGGCAGGGAACTGAAGCTTTCTTT
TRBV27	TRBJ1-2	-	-	CASRPSGDYGYTF	TGTGCCAGCAGGCCGTCAGGGGACTATGGCTACACCTTC
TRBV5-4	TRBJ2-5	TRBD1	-	CASSLDGTGRETQYF	TGTGCCAGCAGCTTGGACGGGACAGGGAGGGAGACCCAGTACTTC
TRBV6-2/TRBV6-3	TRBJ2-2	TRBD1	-	CASSSGGGTGELFF	TGTGCCAGCAGCTCAGGGGGCGGCACCGGGGAGCTGTTTTTT
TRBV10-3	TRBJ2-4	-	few	CAISEQGDIQYF	TGTGCCATCAGTGAACAAGGGGACATTCAGTACTTC
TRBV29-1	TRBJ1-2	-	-	CSVDEQNYGYTF	TGCAGCGTTGATGAACAGAACTATGGCTACACCTTC
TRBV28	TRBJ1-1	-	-	CASSAHGGNTEAFF	TGTGCCAGCAGTGCCCACGGGGGAAACACTGAAGCTTTCTTT
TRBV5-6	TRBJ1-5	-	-	CASSSGVDQPQHF	TGTGCCAGCAGCTCCGGAGTAGACCAGCCCCAGCATTTT
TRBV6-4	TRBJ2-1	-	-	CASSDWSNEQFF	TGTGCCAGCAGTGACTGGAGCAATGAGCAGTTCTTC
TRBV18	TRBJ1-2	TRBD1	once	CASSSRAGGNYGYTF	TGTGCCAGCTCATCCCGGGCAGGGGGCAACTATGGCTACACCTTC